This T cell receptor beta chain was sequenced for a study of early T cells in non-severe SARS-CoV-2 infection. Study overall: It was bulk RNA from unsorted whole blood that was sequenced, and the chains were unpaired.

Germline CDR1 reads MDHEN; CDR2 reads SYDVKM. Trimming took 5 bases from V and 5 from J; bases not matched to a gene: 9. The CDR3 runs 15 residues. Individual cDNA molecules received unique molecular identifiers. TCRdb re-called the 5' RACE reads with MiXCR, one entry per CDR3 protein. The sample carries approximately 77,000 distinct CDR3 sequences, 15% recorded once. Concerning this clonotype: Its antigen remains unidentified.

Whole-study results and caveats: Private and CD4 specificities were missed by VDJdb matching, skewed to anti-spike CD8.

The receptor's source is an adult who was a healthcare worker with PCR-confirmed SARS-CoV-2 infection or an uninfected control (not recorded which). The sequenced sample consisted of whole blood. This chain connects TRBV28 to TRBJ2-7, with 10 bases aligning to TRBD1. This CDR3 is CASSPPGTGVHEQYF. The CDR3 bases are TGTGCCAGCAGTCCACCCGGGACAGGGGTCCACGAGCAGTACTTC.